This T cell receptor (delta chain) was captured by sequencing in a study of gamma-delta T cells after stem cell transplantation. TCRdb made new clone calls on the RT-PCR reads using CATT. Of about 7,800 delta-chain clones listed, less than 15% were seen once; the top ten hold around 6%. The origin of this receptor is a human donor. It is not recorded whose cells these are; they may come from a transplant donor. Sequencing was carried out using gamma-delta T cells.

CDR3 DNA sequence: TGTGCCTGTGACATCGATATACTGGGGGATAGCGGGTTGACAGCACAACTCTTCTTT. Its protein product is CACDIDILGDSGLTAQLFF. This rearrangement joins TRDV2 to TRDJ2, with TRDD3 matching over 11 bases. The CDR3 runs 19 residues. The V gene end was trimmed by 2 bases and the J gene end by 2 bases; junction bases not matched to a gene: 12. The germline V gene has CDR1 GEAIGNYY and CDR2 EKD.